This T cell receptor (beta chain) was retrieved from a study of blood T cell repertoires in COVID-19 (dated by TCRdb to 2019 to 2021). The study in broad terms: The collaborator samples originated in the United States, Italy and Spain and spanned the acute and convalescent phases of COVID-19. The material from the prospective study consisted of cDNA or gDNA derived from T cells, B-cell-depleted T cells, or PBMCs. The dataset comprised deeply sampled blood TCRbeta repertoires from subjects exposed to, actively infected with, or recovered from COVID-19. A freely available public database, intended as a resource for researchers studying the immune response to SARS-CoV-2, is where the repertoires were released. Samples came from the ongoing ImmuneRACE study (first 160 participants) plus 1,254 subjects from 6 global collaborators. The sample metadata nearly always contained a de-identified subject ID, COVID-19 status, age in years and sex. Where available, HLA class I and class II types were taken from metadata supplied by the sample provider and were not determined by assay-based typing. Results and caveats for the whole study, not just this receptor: How much clinical and demographic metadata was included differed by source and by participant, and the metadata was provided uncurated.

The immunoSEQ Assay, a bias-controlled multiplex PCR, was used to amplify TCRbeta CDR3 regions from genomic DNA. As for the original processing: The number of nucleated cells in each sample was estimated by amplification of reference gene primers within the assay. To quantify the absolute abundance of each unique TCRbeta CDR3 rearrangement, sequence reads were collapsed and filtered. Productive Simpson clonality was computed per sample as the square root of Simpson's diversity index over productive rearrangements. In its TCRdb copy, this immuneACCESS table keeps in-frame sequences only and misses some clones. Where compared with another copy, unresolved V genes explain less than half of these, and the others have no known cause. V and J calls and clone size follow that table, whereas D and trimming were derived from the DNA. The sample contains roughly 170,000 clones, 78% of them found a single time. 15% to 20% of the sample is taken by the ten largest.

CDR1 is given as LNHDA and CDR2 as SQIVND, both from the germline V gene (reference sequence). Trimming takes 2 bases from V and 9 bases from J, and the germline ends sit 13 bases apart. The CDR3 measures 13 amino acids from cysteine to phenylalanine. The kept DNA is CDR3 alone, 39 bases in frame from the first base. As for this clone: The specificity of this receptor is unknown. No per-base quality is available; no much larger clone lies one base away.

Participants in the prospective study were aged roughly 18 to 90 years, lived in 20 to 25 United States geographic areas, and enrolled through a virtual design. To assign participants to cohorts, the prospective study relied on clinical history that participants themselves reported in a screening survey and a study questionnaire. Recovered participants in ImmuneRACE Cohort 3 were defined by two consecutive negative NP/OP PCR tests, clearance by a healthcare professional, or resolution of symptoms. Mobile phlebotomists in the prospective study collected whole blood, serum and a nasopharyngeal or oropharyngeal swab from every participant. Prospective study participants could optionally give additional blood draws and questionnaires over an approximately two-month period. Before DNA extraction, blood samples from the prospective study were shipped at room temperature or frozen.

The chain uses TRBV19 and TRBJ2-5, with the D gene not confidently named. Sequenced: PBMCs or T cells enriched from blood (not recorded which). The receptor was derived from a woman between 45 and 60 years old who had recovered from COVID-19. The DNA sequence is given as TGTGCCAGTAGTATATCCCCCTACGTCGCCCAGTACTTC. Its amino acids are CASSISPYVAQYF. This CDR3, with the reference TRBV19 and TRBJ2-5 proteins standing in past its ends, gives the full variable domain DGGITQSPKYLFRKEGQNVTLSCEQNLNHDAMYWYRQDPGQGLRLIYYSQIVNDFQKGDIAEGYSVSREKKESFPLTVTSAQKNPTAFYLCASSISPYVAQYFGPGTRLLVL.